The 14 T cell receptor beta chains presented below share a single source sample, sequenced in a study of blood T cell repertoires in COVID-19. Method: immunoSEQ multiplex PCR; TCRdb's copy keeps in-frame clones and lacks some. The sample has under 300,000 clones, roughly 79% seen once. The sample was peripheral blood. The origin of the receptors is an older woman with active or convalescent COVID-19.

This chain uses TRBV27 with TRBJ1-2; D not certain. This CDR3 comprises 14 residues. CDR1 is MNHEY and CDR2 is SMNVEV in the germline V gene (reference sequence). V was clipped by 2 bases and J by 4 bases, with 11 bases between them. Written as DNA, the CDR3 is TGTGCCAGCAGTTTAGCGGGCTCGGGCTATGGCTACACCTTC. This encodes CASSLAGSGYGYTF.

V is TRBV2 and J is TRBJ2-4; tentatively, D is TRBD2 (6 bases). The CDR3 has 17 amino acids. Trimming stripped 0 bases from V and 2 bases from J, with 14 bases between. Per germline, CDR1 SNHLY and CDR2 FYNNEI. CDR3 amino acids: CASSEARPRDTKNIQYF. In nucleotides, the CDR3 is TGTGCCAGCAGTGAAGCACGCCCGCGGGATACCAAAAACATTCAGTACTTC.

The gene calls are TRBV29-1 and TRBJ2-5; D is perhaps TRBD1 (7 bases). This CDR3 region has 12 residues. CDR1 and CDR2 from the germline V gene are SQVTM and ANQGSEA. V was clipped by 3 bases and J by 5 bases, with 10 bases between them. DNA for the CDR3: TGCAGCGTTGACGCAGGGGGGGAGACCCAGTACTTC. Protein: CSVDAGGETQYF. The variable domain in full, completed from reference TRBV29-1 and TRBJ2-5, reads SAVISQKPSRDICQRGTSLTIQCQVDSQVTMMFWYRQQPGQSLTLIATANQGSEATYESGFVIDKFPISRPNLTFSTLTVSNMSPEDSSIYLCSVDAGGETQYFGPGTRLLVL.

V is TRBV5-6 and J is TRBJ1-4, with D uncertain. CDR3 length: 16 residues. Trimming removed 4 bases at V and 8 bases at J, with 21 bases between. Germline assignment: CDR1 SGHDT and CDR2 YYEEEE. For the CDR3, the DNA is TGTGCCAGCAGCGACCCCGGGAGAGGGAGAGGAGAAAAACTGTTTTTT. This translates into CASSDPGRGRGEKLFF.

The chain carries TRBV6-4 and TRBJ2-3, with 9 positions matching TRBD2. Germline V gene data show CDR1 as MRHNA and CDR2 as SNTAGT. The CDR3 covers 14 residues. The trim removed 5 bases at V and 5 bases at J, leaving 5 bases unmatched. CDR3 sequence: CASSTGLAIDTQYF. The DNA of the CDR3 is TGTGCCAGCAGTACCGGACTAGCGATAGATACGCAGTATTTT.

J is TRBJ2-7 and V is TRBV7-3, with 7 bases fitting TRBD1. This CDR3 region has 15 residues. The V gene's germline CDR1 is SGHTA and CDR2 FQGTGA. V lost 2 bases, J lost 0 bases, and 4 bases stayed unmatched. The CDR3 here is CASSLDRDSSYEQYF. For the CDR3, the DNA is TGTGCCAGCAGCTTAGATAGGGACAGCTCCTACGAGCAGTACTTC.

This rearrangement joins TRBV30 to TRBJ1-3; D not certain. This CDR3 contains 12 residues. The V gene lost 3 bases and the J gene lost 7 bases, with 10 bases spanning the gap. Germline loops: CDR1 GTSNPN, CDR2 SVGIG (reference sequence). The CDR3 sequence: CAWRAVSNTIYF. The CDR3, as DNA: TGTGCCTGGAGAGCGGTTTCGAACACCATATATTTT.

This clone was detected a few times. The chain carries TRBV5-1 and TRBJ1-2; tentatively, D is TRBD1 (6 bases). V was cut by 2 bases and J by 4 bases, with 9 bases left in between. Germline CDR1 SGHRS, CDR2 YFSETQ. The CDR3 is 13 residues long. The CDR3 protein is CASSFRGLYGYTF. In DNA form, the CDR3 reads TGCGCCAGCAGCTTCAGGGGTCTCTATGGCTACACCTTC.

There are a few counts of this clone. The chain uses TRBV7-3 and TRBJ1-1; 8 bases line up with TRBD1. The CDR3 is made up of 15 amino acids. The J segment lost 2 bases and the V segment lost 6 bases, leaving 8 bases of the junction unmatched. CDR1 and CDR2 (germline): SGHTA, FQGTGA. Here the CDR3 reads CASRFDRGLNTEAFF. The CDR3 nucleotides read TGTGCCAGCAGGTTTGACAGGGGCTTAAACACTGAAGCTTTCTTT.

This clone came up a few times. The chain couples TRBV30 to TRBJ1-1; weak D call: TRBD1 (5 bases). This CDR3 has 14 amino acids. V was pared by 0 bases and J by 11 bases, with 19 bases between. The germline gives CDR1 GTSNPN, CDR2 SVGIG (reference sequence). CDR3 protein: CAWSVGDSLRRAFF. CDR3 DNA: TGTGCCTGGAGTGTAGGGGACTCCTTAAGGCGGGCTTTCTTT.

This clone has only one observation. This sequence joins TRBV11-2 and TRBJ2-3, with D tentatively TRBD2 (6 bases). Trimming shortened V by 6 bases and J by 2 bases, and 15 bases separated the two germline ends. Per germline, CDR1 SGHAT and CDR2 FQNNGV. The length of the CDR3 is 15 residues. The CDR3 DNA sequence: TGTGCCAGCAGTCTCCGGGAGCCTACCACAGATACGCAGTATTTT. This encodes CASSLREPTTDTQYF.

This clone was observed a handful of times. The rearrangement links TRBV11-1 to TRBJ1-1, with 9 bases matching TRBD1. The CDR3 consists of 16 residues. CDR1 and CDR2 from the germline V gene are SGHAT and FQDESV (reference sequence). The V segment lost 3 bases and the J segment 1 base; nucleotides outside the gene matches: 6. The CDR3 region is CASSFGGTGRNTEAFF. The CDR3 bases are TGTGCCAGCAGCTTTGGGGGGACAGGGCGGAACACTGAAGCTTTCTTT.

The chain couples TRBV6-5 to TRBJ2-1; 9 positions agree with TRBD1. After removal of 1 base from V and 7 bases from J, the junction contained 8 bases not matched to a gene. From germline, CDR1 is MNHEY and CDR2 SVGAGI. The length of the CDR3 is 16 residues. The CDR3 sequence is CASSYLQGAYQNEQFF. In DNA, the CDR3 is TGTGCCAGCAGTTACTTACAGGGGGCGTATCAAAATGAGCAGTTCTTC.

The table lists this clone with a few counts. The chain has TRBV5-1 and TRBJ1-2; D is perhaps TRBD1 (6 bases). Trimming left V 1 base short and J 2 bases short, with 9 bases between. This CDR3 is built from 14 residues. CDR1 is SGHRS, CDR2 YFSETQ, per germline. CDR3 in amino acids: CASSLTGWNYGYTF. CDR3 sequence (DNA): TGCGCCAGCAGCTTGACAGGGTGGAACTATGGCTACACCTTC. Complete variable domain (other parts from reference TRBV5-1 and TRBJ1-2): KAGVTQTPRYLIKTRGQQVTLSCSPISGHRSVSWYQQTPGQGLQFLFEYFSETQRNKGNFPGRFSGRQFSNSRSEMNVSTLELGDSALYLCASSLTGWNYGYTFGSGTRLTVV.